This T cell receptor (beta chain) was captured in a study of shared clonotypes between healthy human individuals. Study-wide points: Only blood underwent sampling, and tissue repertoires likely differ.

Clones were sequenced by immunoSEQ multiplex PCR, and TCRdb holds only the in-frame ones, with some missing. Counted here are more than 1.2 million clones, approximately 98.5% occurring once; the ten biggest clones make up about 0.34%. Unmatched junction bases numbered 7, after V lost 4 bases and J lost 8 bases. CDR3 length equals 13 residues. Germline V gives CDR1 SQVTM, CDR2 ANQGSEA. In the case of this clone: The antigen remains unidentified.

The sequence was collected from a young man in good health. The chain recombines TRBV29-1 with TRBJ2-1; 8 nucleotides line up with TRBD2. Source material: naive CD4+ T cells sorted from blood. Specified subset: CD45RA+ positively selected. CDR3 sequence reads: CSVGASGRDEQFF. The CDR3 region has the DNA TGCAGCGTTGGGGCTAGCGGGCGCGATGAGCAGTTCTTC.